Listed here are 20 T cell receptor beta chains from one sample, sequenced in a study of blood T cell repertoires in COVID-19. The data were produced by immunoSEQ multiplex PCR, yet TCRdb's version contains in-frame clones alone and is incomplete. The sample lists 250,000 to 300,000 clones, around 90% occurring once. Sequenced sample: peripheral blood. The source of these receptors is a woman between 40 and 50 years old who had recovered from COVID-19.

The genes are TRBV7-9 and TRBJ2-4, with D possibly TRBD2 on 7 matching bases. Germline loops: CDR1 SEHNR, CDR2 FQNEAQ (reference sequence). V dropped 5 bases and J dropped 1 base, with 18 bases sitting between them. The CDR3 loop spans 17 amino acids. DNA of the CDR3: TGTGCCAGCAGCCCAAGGGGGGGGGATGAGGCCAAAAACATTCAGTACTTC. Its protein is CASSPRGGDEAKNIQYF.

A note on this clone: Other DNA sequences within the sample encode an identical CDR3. The CDR3 sequence: CASSPTSGSTDTQYF. The CDR3 bases are TGTGCCAGTAGTCCGACTAGCGGGAGCACAGATACGCAGTATTTT. J is TRBJ2-3 and V is TRBV19; the match to TRBD2 covers 10 bases. Trimming at V came to 5 bases and at J to 0 bases, leaving 2 bases not matched to a gene. CDR3 length: 15 amino acids. CDR1 is LNHDA, CDR2 SQIVND, per germline (reference sequence).

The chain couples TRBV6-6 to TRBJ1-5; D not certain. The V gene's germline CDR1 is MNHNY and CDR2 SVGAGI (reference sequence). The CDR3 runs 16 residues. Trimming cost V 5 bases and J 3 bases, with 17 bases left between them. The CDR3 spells CASSPSGRGDNQPQHF. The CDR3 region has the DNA TGTGCCAGCAGTCCCTCAGGACGGGGAGACAATCAGCCCCAGCATTTT.

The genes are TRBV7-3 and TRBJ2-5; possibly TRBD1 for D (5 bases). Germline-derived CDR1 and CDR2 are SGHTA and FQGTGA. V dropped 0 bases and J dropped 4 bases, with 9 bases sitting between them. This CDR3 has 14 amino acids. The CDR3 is CASSLTGATETQYF. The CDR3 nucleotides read TGTGCCAGCAGCTTAACAGGGGCCACAGAGACCCAGTACTTC.

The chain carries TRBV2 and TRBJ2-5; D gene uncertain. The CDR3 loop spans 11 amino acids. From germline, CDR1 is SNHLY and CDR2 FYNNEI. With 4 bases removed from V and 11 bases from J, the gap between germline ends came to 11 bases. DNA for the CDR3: TGTGCCAGCAGTGGCTACGGTGAACAGTACTTC. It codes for CASSGYGEQYF.

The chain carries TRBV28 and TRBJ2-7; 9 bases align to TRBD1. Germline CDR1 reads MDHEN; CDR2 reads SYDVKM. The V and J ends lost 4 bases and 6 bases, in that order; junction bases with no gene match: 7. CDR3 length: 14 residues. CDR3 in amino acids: CASSSGQGWVEQYF. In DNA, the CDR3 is TGTGCCAGCAGTTCAGGACAGGGGTGGGTCGAGCAGTACTTC.

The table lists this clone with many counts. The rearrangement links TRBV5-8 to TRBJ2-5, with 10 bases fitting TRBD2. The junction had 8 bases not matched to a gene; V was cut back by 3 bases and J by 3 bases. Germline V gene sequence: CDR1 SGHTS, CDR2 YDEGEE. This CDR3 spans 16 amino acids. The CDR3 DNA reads TGTGCCAGCAGCTCCTGGACTAGCGGAGAAGAAGAGACCCAGTACTTC. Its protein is CASSSWTSGEEETQYF.

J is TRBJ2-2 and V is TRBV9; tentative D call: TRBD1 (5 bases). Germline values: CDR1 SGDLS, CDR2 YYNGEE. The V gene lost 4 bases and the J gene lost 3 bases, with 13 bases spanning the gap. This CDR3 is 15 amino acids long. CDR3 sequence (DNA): TGTGCCAGCAGCTATGATTTGACAGACACCGGGGAGCTGTTTTTT. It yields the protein CASSYDLTDTGELFF.

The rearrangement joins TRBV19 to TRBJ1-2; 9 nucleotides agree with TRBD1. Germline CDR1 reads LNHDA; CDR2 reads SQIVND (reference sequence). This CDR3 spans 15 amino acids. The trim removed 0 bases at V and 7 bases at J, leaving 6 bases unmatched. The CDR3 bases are TGTGCCAGTAGTATAGATGGGACAGGGCGCTTTGGCTACACCTTC. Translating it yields CASSIDGTGRFGYTF.

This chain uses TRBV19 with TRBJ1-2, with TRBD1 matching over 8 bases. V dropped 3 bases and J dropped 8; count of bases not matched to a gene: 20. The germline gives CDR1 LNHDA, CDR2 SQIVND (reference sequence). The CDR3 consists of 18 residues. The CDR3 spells CASSMEYGTGSLGRGYTF. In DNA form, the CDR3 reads TGTGCCAGTAGTATGGAATACGGGACAGGATCGCTCGGTAGGGGCTACACCTTC.

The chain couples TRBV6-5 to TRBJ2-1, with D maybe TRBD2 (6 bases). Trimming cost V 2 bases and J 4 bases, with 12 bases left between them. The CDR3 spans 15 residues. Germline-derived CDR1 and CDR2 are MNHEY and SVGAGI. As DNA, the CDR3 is TGTGCCAGCAGTTACAACGTGGGGGGATACAATGAGCAGTTCTTC. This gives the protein CASSYNVGGYNEQFF.

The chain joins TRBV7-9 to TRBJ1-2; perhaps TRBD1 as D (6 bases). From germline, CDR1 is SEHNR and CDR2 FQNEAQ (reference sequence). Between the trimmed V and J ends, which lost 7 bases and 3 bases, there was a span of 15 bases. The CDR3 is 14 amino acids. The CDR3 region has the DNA TGTGCCAGCACCAAACAGGGAGGGGACTATGGCTACACCTTC. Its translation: CASTKQGGDYGYTF.

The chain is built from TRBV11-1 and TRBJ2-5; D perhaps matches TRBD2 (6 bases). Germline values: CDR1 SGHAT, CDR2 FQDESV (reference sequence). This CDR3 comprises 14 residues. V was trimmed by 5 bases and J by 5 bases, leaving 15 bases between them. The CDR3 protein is CASSDGGALETQYF. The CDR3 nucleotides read TGTGCCAGCAGCGATGGCGGGGCTTTGGAGACCCAGTACTTC.

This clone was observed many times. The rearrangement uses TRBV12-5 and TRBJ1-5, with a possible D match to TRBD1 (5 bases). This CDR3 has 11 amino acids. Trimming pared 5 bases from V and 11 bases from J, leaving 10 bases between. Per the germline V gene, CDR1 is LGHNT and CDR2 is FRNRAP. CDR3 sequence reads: CASGAVGAQHF. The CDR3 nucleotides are TGTGCTAGTGGTGCCGTAGGGGCCCAGCATTTT.

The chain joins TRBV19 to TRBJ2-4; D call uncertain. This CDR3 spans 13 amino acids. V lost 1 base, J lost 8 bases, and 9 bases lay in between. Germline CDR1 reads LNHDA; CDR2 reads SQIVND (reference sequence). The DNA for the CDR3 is TGTGCCAGTAGTATAGGAGGTTTCGACATTCAGTACTTC. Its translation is CASSIGGFDIQYF.

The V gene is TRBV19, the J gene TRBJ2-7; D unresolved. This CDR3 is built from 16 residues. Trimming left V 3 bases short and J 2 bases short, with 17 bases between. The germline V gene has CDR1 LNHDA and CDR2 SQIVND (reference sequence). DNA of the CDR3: TGTGCCAGTAGTATCCCGGGTTCGGGTAATCCCTACGAGCAGTACTTC. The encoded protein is CASSIPGSGNPYEQYF.

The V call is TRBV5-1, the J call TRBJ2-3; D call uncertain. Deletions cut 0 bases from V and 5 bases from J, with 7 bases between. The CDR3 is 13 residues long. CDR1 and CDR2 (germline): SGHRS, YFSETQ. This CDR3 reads CASSLALEDTQYF. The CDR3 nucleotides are TGCGCCAGCAGCTTGGCCCTAGAAGATACGCAGTATTTT.

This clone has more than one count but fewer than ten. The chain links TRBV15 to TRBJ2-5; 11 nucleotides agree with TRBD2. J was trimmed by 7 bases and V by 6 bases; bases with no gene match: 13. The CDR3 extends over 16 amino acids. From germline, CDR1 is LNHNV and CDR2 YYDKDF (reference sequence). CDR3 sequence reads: CATSRILAGGGGTQYF. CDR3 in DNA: TGTGCCACCAGTCGGATCCTAGCGGGAGGCGGTGGGACCCAGTACTTC.

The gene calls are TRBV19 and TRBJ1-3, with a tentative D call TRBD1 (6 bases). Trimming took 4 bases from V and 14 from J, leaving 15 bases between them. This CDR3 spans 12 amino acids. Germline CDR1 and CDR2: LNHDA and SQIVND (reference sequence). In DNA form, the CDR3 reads TGTGCCAGTAGTACGGGACACTATAGCGTATATTTT. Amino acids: CASSTGHYSVYF.

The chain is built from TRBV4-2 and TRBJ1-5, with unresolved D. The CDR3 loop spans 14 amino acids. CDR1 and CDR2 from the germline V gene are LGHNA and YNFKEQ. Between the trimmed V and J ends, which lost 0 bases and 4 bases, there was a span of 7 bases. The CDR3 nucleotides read TGTGCCAGCAGCCAAGAACTCTGGAATCAGCCCCAGCATTTT. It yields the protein CASSQELWNQPQHF.